This T cell receptor (beta chain) was obtained from a study of blood T cell repertoires in COVID-19. Study information: Italy, Spain and the United States were the sources of the convalescent and acute COVID-19 samples.

Germline V lookup: CDR1 MNHNS, CDR2 SASEGT. The V and J ends lost 1 base and 5 bases respectively, with 11 bases between them. The CDR3 runs to 14 residues. Method: immunoSEQ multiplex PCR; TCRdb's copy keeps in-frame clones and lacks some. Here the sample spans 210,000 or so clones, about 82% being singletons. This sequence originates from a man aged 50 to 60 with COVID-19, enrolled during active disease. The gene calls are TRBV6-1 and TRBJ2-5, with D possibly being TRBD2 (6 bases). The sequencing sample was made of peripheral blood. The chain's CDR3 is CASSEVGGWETQYF. In DNA, the CDR3 is TGTGCCAGCAGTGAAGTTGGGGGGTGGGAGACCCAGTACTTC.